These 18 T cell receptor beta chains were all obtained from the same sample, sequenced in a study of OX40 agonist ivuxolimab in advanced cancers. Library preparation was by the immunoSEQ multiplex PCR assay. Imported from immuneACCESS, the table was reduced by TCRdb to in-frame sequences with V and J called. These copies leave out some clones; in studies compared against another copy, an unresolved V gene accounts for under half, and the cause of the remainder is not known. A total of over 45,000 clones appear in this sample, roughly 77% of them only once. The biggest ten clones account for more than 0.9% of the sample. This specimen consisted of CD4+ or CD8+ T cells sorted from blood, obtained in a trial of the OX40 agonist ivuxolimab. These receptors all stem from an adult with an advanced solid tumor such as melanoma, head and neck, liver or kidney cancer.

This rearrangement joins TRBV30 to TRBJ1-6; unclear D gene. CDR3 size: 15 residues. Deletions cut 1 base from V and 2 bases from J, with 9 bases between. Germline CDR1 reads GTSNPN; CDR2 reads SVGIG (reference sequence). DNA for the CDR3: TGTGCCTGGAGTGGCGACTATGCCTATAATTCACCCCTCCACTTT. This codes for CAWSGDYAYNSPLHF.

This clone was observed a handful of times. The V gene is TRBV19, the J gene TRBJ2-7, with 7 positions matching TRBD2. Germline-derived CDR1 and CDR2 are LNHDA and SQIVND (reference sequence). CDR3 length: 15 residues. The trim removed 7 bases at V and 4 bases at J, leaving 13 bases unmatched. Here the CDR3 DNA reads TGTGCCAGTAAGGGTCGAGGGACTACTGAATACGAGCAGTACTTC. Encoded protein: CASKGRGTTEYEQYF.

This chain joins TRBV5-1 and TRBJ2-1; no clear D gene. The CDR3 loop spans 14 amino acids. V was clipped by 0 bases and J by 0 bases, with 4 bases between them. From germline, CDR1 is SGHRS and CDR2 YFSETQ. CDR3 region: CASSLATSYNEQFF. The CDR3 bases are TGCGCCAGCAGCTTGGCCACCTCCTACAATGAGCAGTTCTTC.

The gene calls are TRBV9 and TRBJ2-1; possibly TRBD1 for D (5 bases). The V gene's germline CDR1 is SGDLS and CDR2 YYNGEE. The CDR3 is 15 residues long. Trimming shortened V by 7 bases and J by 7 bases, and 21 bases separated the two germline ends. The CDR3 DNA follows: TGTGCCAGCTCCACTCAGGGCTTTCAGAATAATGAGCAGTTCTTC. Amino acid sequence: CASSTQGFQNNEQFF.

The chain recombines TRBV11-1 with TRBJ2-3; TRBD2 matches 8 bases. Germline assignment: CDR1 SGHAT and CDR2 FQDESV (reference sequence). Trimming cost V 3 bases and J 3 bases; bases outside gene matches: 2. This CDR3 is 14 amino acids long. CDR3 protein: CASSFSSGTDTQYF. The CDR3 nucleotides read TGTGCCAGCAGCTTTTCTAGCGGGACAGATACGCAGTATTTT. The full variable domain, completed using reference TRBV11-1 and TRBJ2-3, is EAEVAQSPRYKITEKSQAVAFWCDPISGHATLYWYRQILGQGPELLVQFQDESVVDDSQLPKDRFSAERLKGVDSTLKIQPAELGDSAMYLCASSFSSGTDTQYFGPGTRLTVL.

This chain connects TRBV27 to TRBJ1-4, with D possibly being TRBD1 (6 bases). The CDR3 loop spans 17 amino acids. Germline CDR1 MNHEY, CDR2 SMNVEV (reference sequence). Trimming took 5 bases from V and 0 from J, leaving 16 bases between them. DNA for the CDR3: TGTGCCAGCAGTCCGCGGGACACGCGTACAACTAATGAAAAACTGTTTTTT. This encodes CASSPRDTRTTNEKLFF.

The chain carries TRBV18 and TRBJ2-1; D might be TRBD1 (6 bases). Germline CDR1 KGHSH, CDR2 LQKENI. The V gene lost 0 bases and the J gene lost 7 bases, with 13 bases spanning the gap. The CDR3 loop spans 15 amino acids. CDR3 DNA: TGTGCCAGCTCACCACCGACCCCTGACAGGAATGAGCAGTTCTTC. It is translated as CASSPPTPDRNEQFF.

This clone has just a few counts. The rearrangement joins TRBV5-1 to TRBJ2-1; 10 bases match TRBD1. The V gene's germline CDR1 is SGHRS and CDR2 YFSETQ. There are 15 residues in the CDR3. The V segment lost 6 bases and the J segment 6 bases; nucleotides outside the gene matches: 9. CDR3 region: CASTSGTGVTNEQFF. CDR3 sequence (DNA): TGCGCCAGCACCTCCGGGACAGGGGTTACCAATGAGCAGTTCTTC.

The chain uses TRBV9 and TRBJ1-5, with D unresolved. Trimming shortened V by 0 bases and J by 3 bases, and 22 bases separated the two germline ends. The CDR3 spans 19 residues. CDR1 is SGDLS, CDR2 YYNGEE, per germline. The CDR3 sequence is CASSVGVSGMQAPNQPQHF. CDR3 in DNA: TGTGCCAGCAGCGTAGGAGTCTCCGGGATGCAGGCTCCCAATCAGCCCCAGCATTTT.

The rearrangement links TRBV19 to TRBJ1-1, with 10 positions matching TRBD1. The length of the CDR3 is 15 residues. J lost 4 bases, V lost 6 bases, and 8 bases had no gene match. Germline CDR1 is LNHDA and CDR2 is SQIVND (reference sequence). The CDR3, as DNA: TGTGCCAGTAGAGACAGGGGGCGTGACGCCACTGAAGCTTTCTTT. Residues: CASRDRGRDATEAFF. The whole variable domain, filled in from reference TRBV19 and TRBJ1-1, reads DGGITQSPKYLFRKEGQNVTLSCEQNLNHDAMYWYRQDPGQGLRLIYYSQIVNDFQKGDIAEGYSVSREKKESFPLTVTSAQKNPTAFYLCASRDRGRDATEAFFGQGTRLTVV.

V gene TRBV11-3 combines with J gene TRBJ2-1, with 7 bases aligning to TRBD1. V lost 3 bases, J lost 4 bases, and 6 bases stayed unmatched. Germline lookup yields CDR1 SGHNT and CDR2 YENEEA. The CDR3 contains 15 residues. CDR3 sequence reads: CASSFFAQGYNEQFF. CDR3 sequence (DNA): TGTGCCAGCAGCTTTTTTGCACAGGGGTACAATGAGCAGTTCTTC.

The rearrangement links TRBV6-6 to TRBJ1-1, with D tentatively TRBD1 (6 bases). Germline V lookup: CDR1 MNHNY, CDR2 SVGAGI (reference sequence). The CDR3 is 15 amino acids. With 2 bases removed from V and 8 bases from J, the gap between germline ends came to 18 bases. The CDR3 is CASSYLDRSRGEAFF. CDR3 in DNA: TGTGCCAGCAGTTACCTCGACAGGTCCCGGGGGGAAGCTTTCTTT.

The chain joins TRBV5-1 to TRBJ2-7; D is perhaps TRBD2 (6 bases). Trimming removed 4 bases from V and 7 bases from J, with 9 bases in between. Germline V gene lookup returns CDR1 SGHRS and CDR2 YFSETQ. CDR3 length: 11 amino acids. This CDR3 reads CASSAGWEQYF. Here the CDR3 DNA reads TGCGCCAGCAGCGCGGGGTGGGAGCAGTACTTC.

The chain is built from TRBV4-2 and TRBJ2-1, with 12 bases matching TRBD2. The CDR3 consists of 17 residues. Germline CDR1 LGHNA, CDR2 YNFKEQ. After removal of 0 bases from V and 6 bases from J, the junction contained 6 bases not matched to a gene. The CDR3 region is CASSQDAGLAGFNEQFF. DNA for the CDR3: TGTGCCAGCAGCCAAGATGCAGGACTAGCGGGATTCAATGAGCAGTTCTTC.

This clone was observed a few times. The V call is TRBV28, the J call TRBJ1-5; no reliable D call. Trimming removed 1 base from V and 0 bases from J, with 16 bases in between. The CDR3 is 18 residues long. The germline gives CDR1 MDHEN, CDR2 SYDVKM. The CDR3 coding sequence is TGTGCCAGCAGTTTATTTGGGCGGGAGGGTTCTAGCAATCAGCCCCAGCATTTT. Protein sequence: CASSLFGREGSSNQPQHF. The full variable domain, with the rest looked up from reference TRBV28 and TRBJ1-5, is DVKVTQSSRYLVKRTGEKVFLECVQDMDHENMFWYRQDPGLGLRLIYFSYDVKMKEKGDIPEGYSVSREKKERFSLILESASTNQTSMYLCASSLFGREGSSNQPQHFGDGTRLSIL.

V gene TRBV29-1 combines with J gene TRBJ2-3, with D tentatively TRBD1 (7 bases). This CDR3 spans 14 amino acids. Germline values: CDR1 SQVTM, CDR2 ANQGSEA. The V end lost 4 bases, the J end lost 6 bases, and 17 bases lay between the germline ends. Here the CDR3 DNA reads TGCAGCGTTGCCGGGACAGCGGGTGGCGATACGCAGTATTTT. Its translation: CSVAGTAGGDTQYF.

This chain links TRBV5-4 with TRBJ2-2, with D possibly being TRBD2 (6 bases). Trimming shortened V by 6 bases and J by 7 bases, and 22 bases separated the two germline ends. This CDR3 has 16 residues. The germline V gene has CDR1 SGHNT and CDR2 YYREEE (reference sequence). CDR3 sequence (DNA): TGTGCCAGCACAAACCGAGGAGGGGTCTTGATCGGGGAGCTGTTTTTT. Amino acid sequence: CASTNRGGVLIGELFF.

The sample holds a few counts of this clone. V gene TRBV29-1 combines with J gene TRBJ2-3; TRBD1 matches at 7 bases. CDR1 SQVTM and CDR2 ANQGSEA come from the germline V gene. This CDR3 contains 14 residues. CDR3 residues: CGAKRDSRTDTQYF. CDR3 bases: TGCGGAGCAAAACGGGACAGCCGCACAGATACGCAGTATTTT.